This TCR beta chain emerged from a study of CD8+CD57+ T cells in acquired aplastic anemia (dated by TCRdb to 2016 to 2019). As for the study more broadly: DNA extracted from sorted CD4+ and CD8+ cells had a mean of approximately 3.5 ug, with a range of roughly 0.18 to 27.4 ug. CD8+CD57+ expansion was defined as a frequency above the mean frequency observed in healthy subjects. On the study overall, not on this receptor specifically: No significant difference in CD8+ Simpson's diversity was found between patients and healthy controls (P=0.060). Although around 30 CD8+ CDR3 sequences were shared by patients and controls, these sequences appeared highly expressed in patients and within the immunodominant clones of patients.

A distance of 16 bases separates the germline ends of V and J, which lose 7 bases and 6 bases respectively. The CDR3 covers 15 residues, taking in both the cysteine and the phenylalanine. CDR3 DNA only is kept here, 45 bases in frame from base 1. Taken from the germline V gene, the CDR1 and CDR2 loops are SNHLY and FYNNEI. A note on this clonotype: What this receptor recognizes is not known. Base qualities are not at hand, and no much larger clone is one base apart.

The patients picked for sequencing were ones in whom flow cytometry had shown an expansion of CD8+CD57+ cells. Severe acquired aplastic anemia was diagnosed in all patients according to International Study of Aplastic Anemia and Agranulocytosis and Camitta criteria. No patient had received any therapy when blood was sampled. TCR repertoires of sorted CD4+ and CD8+ blood T cells from severe aplastic anemia patients and healthy subjects were deep-sequenced in the study. Patients were enrolled under clinicaltrials.gov protocols 00001620, 01623167, 00001397, 00071045, 00081523 and 00961064 in the USA. Ficoll-Paque density gradient centrifugation was used to isolate peripheral blood mononuclear cells. Before DNA extraction, CD4+ and CD8+ T cells were sorted with FACS or magnetic beads. Genomic DNA was used as template for profiling of TCR beta VDJ combinations and CDR3 sequences. An Illumina HiSeq 2000 was the platform used for TCR repertoire sequencing. The paper's processing steps were these. TRBV/TRBJ rearrangement plots, CDR3 size and DJ length profiles, and Simpson's diversity index were used to assess repertoires. The immunodominant clone was defined as the most abundant DNA sequence in deep sequencing data. CDR3 amino acid sequences were screened for sharing across subjects and were compared with published repertoires and the VDJdb database. TCRdb took the public reads, trimmed them with fastp at Q25, ran MiXCR for clone calling and kept in-frame beta chains. Rows with one shared CDR3 protein collapse into an entry with the most common genes and DNA. The V and J calls were not made by the authors but by TCRdb's processing. The sample profile shows 250,000 or so distinct CDR3 sequences; about 44% of them were found once. Roughly 8% of the sample comes from the top ten.

Sample: sorted CD4+, CD8+, or CD8+CD57+ T cells (not recorded which) from PBMCs. The TCR sequence derives from a human donor with aplastic anemia. The chain is encoded by TRBV2 joined to TRBJ1-6; too little of a D gene remains to name it. In nucleotides, the sequence is TGTGCCAGCAACCCCGTTGATGGAGCTAATTCACCCCTCCACTTT. Translated, it reads CASNPVDGANSPLHF.